A single sample gave rise to the 24 T cell receptor beta chains below, sequenced in a study of beta chain features in type 1 diabetes. The investigators reverse transcribed all of the isolated RNA, so they sequenced expressed TCRB transcripts. This table comes from immunoSEQ multiplex PCR, and its TCRdb copy is limited to in-frame clones, with some not included. The sample records some 290,000 clones, around 24% being singletons. These receptors lack a known antigen. Findings and limits, study-wide: All four CD4+ subsets from Type 1 diabetes patients carried moderately but significantly shorter TCRB CDR3s.

Sequenced: naive CD4+ T cells from blood. The receptor source for this set is a woman under 40 with type 1 diabetes.

This clone was recorded a few times. This chain's CDR3 is CASSFGGGGGANVLTF. Written as DNA, the CDR3 is TGCGCCAGCAGCTTTGGAGGGGGCGGTGGGGCCAACGTCCTGACTTTC. The rearrangement joins TRBV5-1 to TRBJ2-6, with a weak D call TRBD1 (7 bases). CDR3 length: 16 amino acids. The V gene lost 2 bases and the J gene lost 3 bases, with 12 bases spanning the gap. Germline assignment: CDR1 SGHRS and CDR2 YFSETQ.

The V call is TRBV4-2, the J call TRBJ2-4; D possibly corresponds to TRBD2 (6 bases). The CDR3 totals 16 residues. Per the germline V gene, CDR1 is LGHNA and CDR2 is YNFKEQ. Trimming stripped 4 bases from V and 0 bases from J, with 13 bases between. The CDR3 DNA is TGTGCCAGCAGCCCGGAGGGGAACTTAGCCAAAAACATTCAGTACTTC. Translated, it gives CASSPEGNLAKNIQYF.

This clone has ten or more counts. Germline and junction disagree at one end, which may indicate a read error. The rearrangement joins TRBV7-9 to TRBJ2-2, with D hard to call. CDR1 and CDR2 from the germline V gene are SEHNR and FQNEAQ (reference sequence). The CDR3 loop spans 8 amino acids. Here the CDR3 DNA reads TGCGGGACCGGGGAGCTGTTTTTT. This translates into CGTGELFF.

This clone has more than one count but fewer than ten. The CDR3 DNA sequence: TGTGCCACGGGCCCGGGACGGACTACCTACAATGAGCAGTTCTTC. It codes for CATGPGRTTYNEQFF. The rearrangement links TRBV10-3 to TRBJ2-1; weak D call: TRBD2 (6 bases). Trimming cost V 10 bases and J 2 bases, with 18 bases left between them. The CDR3 is 15 residues long. Looked up from germline, CDR1 is ENHRY and CDR2 is SYGVKD.

In the case of this clone: The same CDR3 can be traced to other DNA sequences in this sample. The chain links TRBV5-1 to TRBJ2-5; TRBD1 might be the D (6 bases). The CDR3 extends over 14 amino acids. The germline gives CDR1 SGHRS, CDR2 YFSETQ. Trimming pared 4 bases from V and 2 bases from J, leaving 12 bases between. CDR3 residues: CASSPGQPQETQYF. The CDR3 DNA reads TGCGCCAGCAGCCCGGGACAACCTCAAGAGACCCAGTACTTC.

This chain uses TRBV7-9 with TRBJ2-1; 11 bases are a match to TRBD2. Per germline, CDR1 SEHNR and CDR2 FQNEAQ (reference sequence). This CDR3 has 15 amino acids. With V trimmed by 6 bases and J by 6 bases, 7 bases remained unmatched. The CDR3 DNA follows: TGTGCCAGCAGGCCGGGACTAGCGGAGGTCAATGAGCAGTTCTTC. Protein product: CASRPGLAEVNEQFF. The full variable domain, with the rest looked up from reference TRBV7-9 and TRBJ2-1, is DTGVSQNPRHKITKRGQNVTFRCDPISEHNRLYWYRQTLGQGPEFLTYFQNEAQLEKSRLLSDRFSAERPKGSFSTLEIQRTEQGDSAMYLCASRPGLAEVNEQFFGPGTRLTVL.

CDR3 bases: TGCGCCAGCAGCTCGGGACTAGCGACCCCATACGAGACCCAGTACTTC. Amino acid sequence: CASSSGLATPYETQYF. The chain joins TRBV5-1 to TRBJ2-5, with 10 positions matching TRBD2. Germline values: CDR1 SGHRS, CDR2 YFSETQ. Trimming took 3 bases from V and 5 from J; bases not matched to a gene: 10. The CDR3 totals 16 residues.

This sequence joins TRBV6-1 and TRBJ2-5, with TRBD2 identical over 13 bases. CDR1 is MNHNS and CDR2 is SASEGT in the germline V gene. This CDR3 region has 16 residues. V dropped 4 bases and J dropped 6; count of bases not matched to a gene: 8. CDR3 nucleotides: TGTGCCAGCAGTGGCGGGACTAGCGGGGAGCTGAAGACCCAGTACTTC. The encoded protein is CASSGGTSGELKTQYF.

This chain uses TRBV18 with TRBJ2-3, with D perhaps TRBD2 (6 bases). CDR3 size: 17 residues. The V gene's germline CDR1 is KGHSH and CDR2 LQKENI. The V and J ends lost 2 bases and 1 base respectively, with 16 bases between them. The DNA for the CDR3 is TGTGCCAGCTCACCAGGAACTAGCTCCCTTCGCACAGATACGCAGTATTTT. As protein: CASSPGTSSLRTDTQYF.

This sequence joins TRBV27 and TRBJ2-5; TRBD2 matches at 13 bases. The length of the CDR3 is 16 residues. Germline values: CDR1 MNHEY, CDR2 SMNVEV (reference sequence). The V and J ends lost 3 bases and 5 bases, in that order; junction bases with no gene match: 6. CDR3 sequence: CASSFTSGRGGETQYF. The CDR3 DNA follows: TGTGCCAGCAGTTTTACTAGCGGGAGGGGTGGGGAGACCCAGTACTTC.

This clone was found a few times. The chain carries TRBV29-1 and TRBJ2-2; D uncertain. Germline V lookup: CDR1 SQVTM, CDR2 ANQGSEA. The CDR3 has 11 residues. V was cut by 6 bases and J by 5 bases, with 7 bases left in between. CDR3 bases: TGCAGCGTCCGTCGGACCGGGGAGCTGTTTTTT. Protein: CSVRRTGELFF.

This clone was detected only a few times. The chain has TRBV7-2 and TRBJ2-2; D is undetermined. The ends were cut back, 3 bases at V and 8 bases at J, with 7 bases in the middle. Germline CDR1 and CDR2: SGHTA and FQGNSA. The CDR3 spans 12 residues. The CDR3 protein is CASSLGRGELFF. In DNA, the CDR3 is TGTGCCAGCAGCTTGGGCCGAGGGGAGCTGTTTTTT.

The chain is built from TRBV30 and TRBJ2-1, with 10 bases fitting TRBD2. Germline CDR1 reads GTSNPN; CDR2 reads SVGIG (reference sequence). The V and J ends lost 8 bases and 6 bases, in that order; junction bases with no gene match: 10. This CDR3 spans 14 amino acids. The CDR3 spells CARGLAGATNEQFF. The DNA for the CDR3 is TGTGCCCGGGGGCTAGCGGGAGCAACCAATGAGCAGTTCTTC.

V usage is TRBV7-3 and J usage is TRBJ2-2, with 9 nucleotides matching TRBD1. The CDR3 runs to 15 residues. J was trimmed by 6 bases and V by 5 bases; bases with no gene match: 7. Germline CDR1 and CDR2: SGHTA and FQGTGA. The CDR3 bases are TGTGCCAGCAGCCTCCGGGACAGGGACTCCGGGGAGCTGTTTTTT. Its translation is CASSLRDRDSGELFF.

The V and J genes are TRBV11-2 and TRBJ2-1; the match to TRBD1 covers 9 bases. The CDR3 loop spans 15 amino acids. J gave up 7 bases and V 4 bases, and 8 bases lay outside the gene matches. CDR1 SGHAT and CDR2 FQNNGV come from the germline V gene. The CDR3 DNA is TGTGCCAGCAGCTCAAGGACAGGGGAGAGTAATGAGCAGTTCTTC. Its translation: CASSSRTGESNEQFF.

There are a few counts of this clone. The CDR3 region is CASSSTENTEAFF. Here the CDR3 DNA reads TGTGCCAGCTCATCGACAGAGAACACTGAAGCTTTCTTT. The rearrangement uses TRBV18 and TRBJ1-1; D is perhaps TRBD1 (5 bases). The germline V and J ends were trimmed by 5 bases and 1 base, with 8 bases remaining between them. Germline loops: CDR1 KGHSH, CDR2 LQKENI. This CDR3 spans 13 amino acids. The full variable domain, its missing parts supplied by reference TRBV18 and TRBJ1-1, is NAGVMQNPRHLVRRRGQEARLRCSPMKGHSHVYWYRQLPEEGLKFMVYLQKENIIDESGMPKERFSAEFPKEGPSILRIQQVVRGDSAAYFCASSSTENTEAFFGQGTRLTVV.

This clone has a handful of counts. J is TRBJ2-1 and V is TRBV7-9, with D uncertain. The CDR3 sequence is 14 residues long. Germline CDR1 is SEHNR and CDR2 is FQNEAQ (reference sequence). Trimming stripped 1 base from V and 4 bases from J, with 8 bases between. The DNA for the CDR3 is TGTGCCAGCAGCTTAGTTGGAGAATACAATGAGCAGTTCTTC. Protein product: CASSLVGEYNEQFF.

The sample holds a few counts of this clone. The chain employs TRBV7-9 and TRBJ2-3, with D perhaps matching TRBD1 (6 bases). The V gene lost 5 bases and the J gene lost 0 bases, with 15 bases spanning the gap. Germline V gene sequence: CDR1 SEHNR, CDR2 FQNEAQ (reference sequence). The CDR3 has 16 amino acids. In nucleotides, the CDR3 is TGTGCCAGCAGCCTCTGGGACACCACTAGCACAGATACGCAGTATTTT. Residues: CASSLWDTTSTDTQYF.

In its sample, this clone was seen a few times. The V call is TRBV29-1, the J call TRBJ1-2; D is ambiguous. Germline CDR1 SQVTM, CDR2 ANQGSEA. Trimming stripped 2 bases from V and 3 bases from J, with 10 bases between. The CDR3 extends over 13 amino acids. CDR3 residues: CSVERGLDYGYTF. CDR3 bases: TGCAGCGTTGAACGCGGGTTGGACTATGGCTACACCTTC.

This clone occurred a few times. The V and J genes are TRBV4-1 and TRBJ2-1; 9 nucleotides agree with TRBD1. The germline gives CDR1 MGHRA, CDR2 YSYEKL. This CDR3 region has 15 residues. The ends lost 4 bases at V and 6 bases at J; junction bases unmatched: 7. The CDR3 region has the DNA TGCGCCAGCAGCCTTGGACAGGGGTCCCCCAATGAGCAGTTCTTC. It codes for CASSLGQGSPNEQFF.

The chain is built from TRBV6-5 and TRBJ2-2; D unclear. The germline V and J ends were trimmed by 4 bases and 1 base, with 4 bases remaining between them. The CDR3 loop spans 13 amino acids. Germline V gene sequence: CDR1 MNHEY, CDR2 SVGAGI. The CDR3 region has the DNA TGTGCCAGCAGTTTCATGAACACCGGGGAGCTGTTTTTT. Translation gives CASSFMNTGELFF.

This clone was observed a handful of times. CDR3: CASSLDSGAYNEQFF. The CDR3 coding sequence is TGTGCCAGCAGCTTGGATAGCGGCGCCTACAATGAGCAGTTCTTC. V is TRBV5-4 and J is TRBJ2-1; possible D gene TRBD2, 6 bases. The CDR3 is made up of 15 amino acids. The ends were cut back, 0 bases at V and 2 bases at J, with 9 bases in the middle. CDR1 is SGHNT and CDR2 is YYREEE in the germline V gene (reference sequence).

This clone turned up a few times. The chain has TRBV5-1 and TRBJ2-3; a possible D gene is TRBD1 (6 bases). Germline V lookup: CDR1 SGHRS, CDR2 YFSETQ. This CDR3 is 12 amino acids long. Between the trimmed V and J ends, which lost 6 bases and 8 bases, there was a span of 13 bases. This CDR3 reads CASNWGLGTQYF. CDR3 DNA: TGCGCCAGCAATTGGGGGCTGGGTACGCAGTATTTT.

This rearrangement joins TRBV14 to TRBJ2-3; weak D call: TRBD2 (5 bases). The germline V and J ends were trimmed by 6 bases and 1 base, with 14 bases remaining between them. Germline CDR1 and CDR2: SGHDN and FVKESK. CDR3 size: 15 residues. The CDR3 protein is CASSLKMRGTDTQYF. The CDR3 region has the DNA TGTGCCAGCAGTCTGAAGATGCGGGGCACAGATACGCAGTATTTT.